Sequencing of this T cell receptor beta chain was carried out in a study of blood T cell repertoires in COVID-19. Overall study: The origin of the acute and convalescent COVID-19 samples was the United States, Italy and Spain.

This CDR3 is 15 amino acids long. V shed 5 bases and J shed 0 bases, with 13 bases lying between them. Germline V gene data show CDR1 as LNHDA and CDR2 as SQIVND (reference sequence). Data came from immunoSEQ multiplex PCR; TCRdb stores just in-frame clones and leaves some out. The sample has 150,000 to 200,000 clones; about four fifths are singletons. The chain couples TRBV19 to TRBJ1-2; a possible D gene is TRBD1 (5 bases). The origin of this receptor is a woman aged 40 to 50 with acute or convalescent COVID-19. Sequencing was carried out using peripheral blood. CDR3 DNA: TGTGCCAGTAGTGCGGACATCACTACTAACTATGGCTACACCTTC. Encoded protein: CASSADITTNYGYTF.